This paragraph reports one T cell receptor beta chain. The data were taken from a study of blood T cell repertoires in COVID-19. Whole-study context: Researchers got acute and convalescent COVID-19 samples from the United States, Italy and Spain.

The CDR3 contains 14 residues. V lost 4 bases to trimming and J lost 2 bases; unmatched junction nucleotides: 2. Germline values: CDR1 SQVTM, CDR2 ANQGSEA. As originally analysed: Amplified reference gene primers provided the basis for estimating nucleated cell counts. Sequencing used immunoSEQ multiplex PCR; TCRdb keeps in-frame clones, though not all of them. For V, J and clone size, that table is used; D and trimming come from the DNA. The sample yields about 70,000 clones, around 86% seen once. The sample taken for sequencing was peripheral blood. This receptor was identified in a man in his 70s with active COVID-19. The chain combines TRBV29-1 with TRBJ2-6; 7 bases are shared with TRBD1. The CDR3 here is CSVVQGTGANVLTF. The DNA for the CDR3 is TGCAGCGTTGTACAGGGGACTGGGGCCAACGTCCTGACTTTC.